The clone carrying this TCR beta chain was seen a few times. The sample comes from a study of response to subunit inactivated influenza vaccine. Trimming took 5 bases from V and 3 from J, leaving 13 bases between them. CDR3 length: 15 amino acids. The germline CDR1 and CDR2 sequences are SEHNR and FQNEAQ (reference sequence). MiXCR was run by TCRdb on the RT-PCR reads, yielding one entry per CDR3 protein. There are 630,000 or so distinct CDR3 sequences in the sample; around 14% occur only once, and around 10% lies in the top ten. Specimen: PBMCs from blood, collected about 13 days after vaccination. The rearrangement links TRBV7-9 to TRBJ1-4; D might be TRBD1 (6 bases). The sequence came from a man in his fifties who received an inactivated influenza vaccine. The DNA of the CDR3 is TGTGCCAGCAGCCCAGGCCAGGGGCCTAATGAAAAACTGTTTTTT. This encodes CASSPGQGPNEKLFF.